Following are 18 T cell receptor beta chains from one sample sequenced in a study of post-analysis software for immune sequencing data (dated by TCRdb to the mid-2010s). Overall study results and their limits: Patients showed significantly higher frequencies than controls for several TRBV segments, among them TRBV5-6, TRBV5-1 and TRBV20-1.

These TCRs are of unknown antigen specificity. Receptor libraries were prepared by PCR. The sequencer was an Illumina HiSeq 2500. Unique molecular identifiers were incorporated into TCR beta cDNA libraries to reduce PCR and sequencing biases. TCRdb reanalyzed the raw reads on its own, using fastp at Q25 for trimming and MiXCR for clone calling, and kept in-frame beta chains. Every entry covers one CDR3 protein and lists the most common genes and DNA from its rows. The sample contains 700,000 to 900,000 distinct CDR3 sequences, roughly 50% of them found a single time. The ten largest account for around 4.7% of the sample. Sequenced sample: blood. These receptors were obtained from a girl aged 5-17 years with multiple sclerosis.

The chain carries TRBV12-3 or TRBV12-4 and TRBJ2-5, with D maybe TRBD2 (6 bases). Trimming left V 6 bases short and J 4 bases short, with 15 bases between. CDR3 length: 14 residues. The CDR3 DNA sequence: TGTGCCAGCAGCTGGAGTGGGGGAGGAGAGACCCAGTACTTC. This sequence encodes CASSWSGGGETQYF.

With respect to this clonotype: One end of the junction does not line up with germline, which may come from a read error. V usage is TRBV9 and J usage is TRBJ1-4; no clear D. Germline values: CDR1 SGDLS, CDR2 YYNGEE. This CDR3 spans 12 amino acids. In nucleotides, the CDR3 is TGTGCCAGCAGCGAAGGGAATGGAAAACTGTTTTTT. Amino acid sequence: CASSEGNGKLFF.

V gene TRBV20-1 combines with J gene TRBJ2-5, with D unclear. The J call is uncertain, as TRBJ2-7 better fits the DNA end. The CDR3 loop spans 13 amino acids. From germline, CDR1 is DFQATT and CDR2 SNEGSKA (reference sequence). CDR3 bases: TGCAGTGCTAGCCGCGAGTCCGGATACGAGCAGTACTTC. Translating gives CSASRESGYEQYF.

The chain couples TRBV20-1 to TRBJ2-7; weak D call: TRBD1 (6 bases). The V end lost 1 base, the J end lost 0 bases, and 16 bases lay between the germline ends. The CDR3 has 16 residues. CDR1 is DFQATT, CDR2 SNEGSKA, per germline (reference sequence). CDR3 bases: TGCAGTGCTAGAGGGTTGCGACAGGAACCCTCCTACGAGCAGTACTTC. Translating gives CSARGLRQEPSYEQYF.

The chain couples TRBV25-1 to TRBJ1-1; no definite D call. The germline CDR1 and CDR2 sequences are MGHDK and SYGVNS. The CDR3 is 14 residues long. V lost 3 bases to trimming and J lost 1 base, with 9 bases between them. For the CDR3, the DNA is TGTGCCAGCAGTGATGCTTCATGGAACACTGAAGCTTTCTTT. Its protein product is CASSDASWNTEAFF.

This clonotype has just a few counts. This rearrangement joins TRBV12-3 or TRBV12-4 to TRBJ2-4; no clear D gene. The J call may be mistaken, given a closer DNA end match to TRBJ2-7. The length of the CDR3 is 14 residues. CDR3 sequence (DNA): TGTGCCAGCAGTTTAGCGCCTCCTACCTACGAGCAGTACTTC. Translated: CASSLAPPTYEQYF.

This clonotype was observed a handful of times. The chain combines TRBV7-9 with TRBJ2-3, with 7 bases identical to TRBD1. The V gene end was trimmed by 5 bases and the J gene end by 5 bases; junction bases not matched to a gene: 10. Germline V gene sequence: CDR1 SEHNR, CDR2 FQNEAQ (reference sequence). The CDR3 totals 15 residues. The CDR3 reads CASSPTGWSVDTQYF. The CDR3 DNA reads TGTGCCAGCAGCCCGACAGGGTGGAGTGTAGATACGCAGTATTTT.

This clonotype was seen a single time. V usage is TRBV29-1 and J usage is TRBJ2-3; either TRBD1 or TRBD2 may supply D (5 bases each). V was shortened by 6 bases and J by 4 bases, with 17 bases between the two germline ends. Germline V CDR1 and CDR2: SQVTM, ANQGSEA. This CDR3 spans 14 amino acids. In DNA, the CDR3 is TGCAGCGTCACCGGGACCAGAGCACCAGATACGCAGTATTTT. It codes for CSVTGTRAPDTQYF.

This clonotype was detected only a few times. This sequence joins TRBV6-2 or TRBV6-3 and TRBJ2-3, with 7 bases aligning to TRBD2. J gave up 3 bases and V 6 bases, and 6 bases lay outside the gene matches. Germline V gives CDR1 MNHEY, CDR2 SVGEGT. This CDR3 is 14 amino acids long. CDR3 loop: CASSPWRETDTQYF. The CDR3 nucleotides read TGTGCCAGCAGCCCCTGGCGGGAGACAGATACGCAGTATTTT.

The V and J genes are TRBV20-1 and TRBJ2-4, with unresolved D. The CDR3 length is 13 residues. The germline CDR1 and CDR2 sequences are DFQATT and SNEGSKA (reference sequence). V was trimmed by 5 bases and J by 0 bases, leaving 8 bases between them. The CDR3 DNA reads as TGCAGTGCTCGACCGCTAGCCAAAAACATTCAGTACTTC. Protein: CSARPLAKNIQYF.

This clonotype was counted a single time. V and J are TRBV2 and TRBJ2-1; D possibly corresponds to TRBD2 (6 bases). V lost 7 bases and J 5 bases, leaving 15 bases between the germline ends. Germline V gene lookup returns CDR1 SNHLY and CDR2 FYNNEI. This CDR3 contains 14 residues. CDR3 sequence (DNA): TGTGCCAGCAAAAGGCGGGAATCAGACAATGAGCAGTTCTTC. Translated, it gives CASKRRESDNEQFF.

This clonotype has a count of ten or more. This chain uses TRBV5-1 with TRBJ2-7; 9 bases align to TRBD2. CDR3 size: 14 residues. The ends lost 0 bases at V and 3 bases at J; junction bases unmatched: 1. Germline loops: CDR1 SGHRS, CDR2 YFSETQ. The CDR3 here is CASSLGLADYEQYF. The CDR3, as DNA: TGCGCCAGCAGCTTGGGACTAGCGGACTACGAGCAGTACTTC. The variable domain in full, completed from reference TRBV5-1 and TRBJ2-7, reads KAGVTQTPRYLIKTRGQQVTLSCSPISGHRSVSWYQQTPGQGLQFLFEYFSETQRNKGNFPGRFSGRQFSNSRSEMNVSTLELGDSALYLCASSLGLADYEQYFGPGTRLTVT.

V and J are TRBV20-1 and TRBJ2-5, with TRBD2 matching over 7 bases. Germline CDR1 reads DFQATT; CDR2 reads SNEGSKA (reference sequence). V shed 7 bases and J 5 bases; nucleotides not matched to a gene: 10. The CDR3 covers 13 residues. This CDR3 reads CSVPGGGRETQYF. CDR3 bases: TGCAGTGTCCCGGGCGGGGGAAGGGAGACCCAGTACTTC.

On this clonotype itself: One junction end does not reproduce the germline sequence, and a read error may be involved. The V and J genes are TRBV7-2 and TRBJ2-3; 7 nucleotides align to TRBD2. CDR3 length: 16 residues. The germline CDR1 and CDR2 sequences are SGHTA and FQGNSA. The chain's CDR3 is CASGFPREDALDTQYF. The CDR3 DNA reads as TGTGCCAGCGGCTTCCCTCGGGAGGACGCCCTAGATACGCAGTATTTT. The variable domain in full, with the rest retrieved from reference TRBV7-2 and TRBJ2-3, is GAGVSQSPSNKVTEKGKDVELRCDPISGHTALYWYRQSLGQGLEFLIYFQGNSAPDKSGLPSDRFSAERTGGSVSTLTIQRTQQEDSAVYLCASGFPREDALDTQYFGPGTRLTVL.

This clonotype was counted a few times. V is TRBV27 and J is TRBJ2-7, with 7 bases matching TRBD1. With V trimmed by 4 bases and J by 3 bases, 12 bases remained unmatched. Germline assignment: CDR1 MNHEY and CDR2 SMNVEV (reference sequence). CDR3 length equals 16 residues. CDR3: CASSSSRQGIGYEQYF. As DNA, the CDR3 is TGTGCCAGCAGTTCCTCCCGACAGGGTATAGGCTACGAGCAGTACTTC.

The gene calls are TRBV7-2 and TRBJ2-7; D is perhaps TRBD1 (5 bases). The DNA end favors TRBJ2-4, so the J call may be wrong. The germline V gene has CDR1 SGHTA and CDR2 FQGNSA. There are 15 residues in the CDR3. The CDR3 protein is CASSLTSVGQDIQYF. CDR3 DNA: TGTGCCAGCAGCTTAACCTCAGTGGGGCAAGACATTCAGTACTTC.

The rearrangement uses TRBV27 and TRBJ2-1; 9 bases agree with TRBD2. The V gene's germline CDR1 is MNHEY and CDR2 SMNVEV (reference sequence). The junction had 7 bases not matched to a gene; V was cut back by 5 bases and J by 8 bases. The CDR3 length is 14 residues. The CDR3 DNA sequence: TGTGCCAGCAGTCCTAAGCGGGAGGCCCATGAGCAGTTCTTC. It codes for CASSPKREAHEQFF.

This clonotype showed up just a few times. V and J are TRBV27 and TRBJ2-7; 10 nucleotides match TRBD2. In germline, CDR1 is MNHEY, CDR2 SMNVEV (reference sequence). Trimming removed 5 bases from V and 2 bases from J; junction bases left unmatched: 6. The CDR3 sequence is 15 residues long. The CDR3 sequence: CASSPIAGGPYEQYF. The CDR3 coding sequence is TGTGCCAGCAGTCCTATAGCGGGAGGCCCCTACGAGCAGTACTTC.